This T cell receptor beta chain was identified in a study of T cell responses to AZD1222 COVID-19 vaccine. Points from the study as a whole: Baseline testing showed seropositivity in only six AZD1222 recipients.

Concerning this clone: Its antigen remains unidentified.

Germline V gene lookup returns CDR1 SGDLS and CDR2 YYNGEE. Trimming pared 3 bases from V and 0 bases from J, leaving 13 bases between. This CDR3 is 16 amino acids long. Method: immunoSEQ multiplex PCR; TCRdb's copy keeps in-frame clones and lacks some. The sample carries approximately 130,000 clones, over 75% recorded once. Here the sequenced sample was peripheral blood, taken on day 0 of AZD1222 vaccination. The chain links TRBV9 to TRBJ2-1, with D maybe TRBD2 (6 bases). The receptor was isolated from an adult in good health. CDR3 nucleotide sequence: TGTGCCAGCAGCGCCCAGCGGGCTAGCTCCTACAATGAGCAGTTCTTC. Its translation: CASSAQRASSYNEQFF.